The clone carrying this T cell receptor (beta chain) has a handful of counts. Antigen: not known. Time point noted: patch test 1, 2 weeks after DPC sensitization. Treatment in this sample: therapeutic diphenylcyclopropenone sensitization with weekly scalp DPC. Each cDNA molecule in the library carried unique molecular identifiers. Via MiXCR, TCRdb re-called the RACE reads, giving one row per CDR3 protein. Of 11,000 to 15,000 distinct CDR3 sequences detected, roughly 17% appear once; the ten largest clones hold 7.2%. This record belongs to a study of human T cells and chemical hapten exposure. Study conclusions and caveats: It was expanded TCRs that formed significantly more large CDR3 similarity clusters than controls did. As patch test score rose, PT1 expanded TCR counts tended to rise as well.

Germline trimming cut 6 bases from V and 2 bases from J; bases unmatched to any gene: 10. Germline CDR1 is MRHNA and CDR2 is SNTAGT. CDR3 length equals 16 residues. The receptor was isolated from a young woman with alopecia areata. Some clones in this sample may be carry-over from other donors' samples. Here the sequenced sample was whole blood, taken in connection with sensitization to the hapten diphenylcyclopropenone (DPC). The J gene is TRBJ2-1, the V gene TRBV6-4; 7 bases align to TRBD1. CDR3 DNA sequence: TGTGCCAGCAGCGACGTACAGGGGCGACCCTACAATGAGCAGTTCTTC. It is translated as CASSDVQGRPYNEQFF.